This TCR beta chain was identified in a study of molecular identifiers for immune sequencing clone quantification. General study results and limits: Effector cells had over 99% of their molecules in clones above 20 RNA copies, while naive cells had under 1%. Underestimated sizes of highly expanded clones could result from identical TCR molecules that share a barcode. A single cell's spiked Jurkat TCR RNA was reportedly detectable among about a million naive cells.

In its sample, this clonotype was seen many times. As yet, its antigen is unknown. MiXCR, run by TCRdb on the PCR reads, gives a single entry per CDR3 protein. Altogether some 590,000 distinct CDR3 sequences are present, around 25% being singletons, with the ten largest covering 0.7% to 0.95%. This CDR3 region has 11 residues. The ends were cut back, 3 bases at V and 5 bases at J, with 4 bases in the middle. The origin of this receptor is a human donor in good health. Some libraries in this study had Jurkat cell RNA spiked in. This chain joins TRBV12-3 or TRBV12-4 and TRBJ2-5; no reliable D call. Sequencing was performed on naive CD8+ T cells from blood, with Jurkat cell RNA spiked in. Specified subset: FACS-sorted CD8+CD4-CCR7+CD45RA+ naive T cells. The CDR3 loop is CASSFRETQYF. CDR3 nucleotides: TGTGCCAGCAGTTTCCGTGAGACCCAGTACTTC.